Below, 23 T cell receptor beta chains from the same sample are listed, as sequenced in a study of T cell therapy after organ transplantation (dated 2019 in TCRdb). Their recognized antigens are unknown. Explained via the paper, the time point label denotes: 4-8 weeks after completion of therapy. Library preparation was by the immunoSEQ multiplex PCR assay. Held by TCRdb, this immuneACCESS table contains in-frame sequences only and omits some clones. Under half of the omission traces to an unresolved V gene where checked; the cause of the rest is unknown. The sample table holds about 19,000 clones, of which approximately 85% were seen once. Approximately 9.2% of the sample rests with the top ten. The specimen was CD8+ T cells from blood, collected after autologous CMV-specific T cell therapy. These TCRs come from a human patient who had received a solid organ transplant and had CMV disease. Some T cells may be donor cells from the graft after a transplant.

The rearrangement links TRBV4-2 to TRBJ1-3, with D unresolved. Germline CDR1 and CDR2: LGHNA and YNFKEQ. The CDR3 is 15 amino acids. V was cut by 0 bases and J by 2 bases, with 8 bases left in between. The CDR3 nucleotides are TGTGCCAGCAGCCAAGATAGGAGGACTGGAAACACCATATATTTT. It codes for CASSQDRRTGNTIYF.

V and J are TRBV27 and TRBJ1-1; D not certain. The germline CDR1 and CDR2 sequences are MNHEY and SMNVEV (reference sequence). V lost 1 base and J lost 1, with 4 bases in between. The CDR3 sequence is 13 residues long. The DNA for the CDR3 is TGTGCCAGCAGTTTATACAGGAACACTGAAGCTTTCTTT. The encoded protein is CASSLYRNTEAFF.

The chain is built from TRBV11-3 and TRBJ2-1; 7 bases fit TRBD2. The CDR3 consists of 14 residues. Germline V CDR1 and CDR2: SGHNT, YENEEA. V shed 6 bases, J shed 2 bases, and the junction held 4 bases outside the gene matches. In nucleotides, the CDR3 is TGTGCCAGCAGTACCAGCGGGGCCTACAATGAGCAGTTCTTC. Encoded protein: CASSTSGAYNEQFF.

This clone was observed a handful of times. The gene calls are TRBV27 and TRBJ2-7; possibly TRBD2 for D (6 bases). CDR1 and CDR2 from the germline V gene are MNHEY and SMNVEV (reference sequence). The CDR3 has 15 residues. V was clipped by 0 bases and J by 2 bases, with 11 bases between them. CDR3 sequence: CASSLSGGSTYEQYF. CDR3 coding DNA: TGTGCCAGCAGTTTATCCGGAGGGAGTACCTACGAGCAGTACTTC.

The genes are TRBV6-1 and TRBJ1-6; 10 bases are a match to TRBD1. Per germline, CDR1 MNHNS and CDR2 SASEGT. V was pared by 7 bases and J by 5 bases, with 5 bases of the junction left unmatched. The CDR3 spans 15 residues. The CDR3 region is CASTQGTGDNSPLHF. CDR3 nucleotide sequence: TGTGCCAGCACCCAAGGGACAGGGGATAATTCACCCCTCCACTTT.

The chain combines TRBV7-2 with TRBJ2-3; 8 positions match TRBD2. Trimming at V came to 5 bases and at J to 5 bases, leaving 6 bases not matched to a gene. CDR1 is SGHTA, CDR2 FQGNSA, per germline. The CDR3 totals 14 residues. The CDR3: CASSERGGIDTQYF. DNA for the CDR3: TGTGCCAGCAGCGAACGGGGGGGAATAGATACGCAGTATTTT.

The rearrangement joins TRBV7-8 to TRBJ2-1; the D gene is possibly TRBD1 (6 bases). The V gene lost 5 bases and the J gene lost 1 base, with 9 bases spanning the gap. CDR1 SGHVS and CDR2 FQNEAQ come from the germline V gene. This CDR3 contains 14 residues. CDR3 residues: CASSHTGSYNEQFF. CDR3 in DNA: TGTGCCAGCAGCCACACAGGGTCCTACAATGAGCAGTTCTTC.

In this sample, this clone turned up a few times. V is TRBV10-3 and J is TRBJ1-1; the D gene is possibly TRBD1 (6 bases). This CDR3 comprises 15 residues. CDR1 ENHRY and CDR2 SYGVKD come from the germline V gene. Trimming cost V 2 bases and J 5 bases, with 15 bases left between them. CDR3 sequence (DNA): TGTGCCATCAGTGAGCCTACAGGGATTGATACTGAAGCTTTCTTT. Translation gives CAISEPTGIDTEAFF.

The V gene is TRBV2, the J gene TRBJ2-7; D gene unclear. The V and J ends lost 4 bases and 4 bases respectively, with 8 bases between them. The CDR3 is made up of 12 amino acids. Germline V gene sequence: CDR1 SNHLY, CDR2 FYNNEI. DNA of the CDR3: TGTGCCAGCAGTGGCCAGGAGTACGAGCAGTACTTC. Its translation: CASSGQEYEQYF.

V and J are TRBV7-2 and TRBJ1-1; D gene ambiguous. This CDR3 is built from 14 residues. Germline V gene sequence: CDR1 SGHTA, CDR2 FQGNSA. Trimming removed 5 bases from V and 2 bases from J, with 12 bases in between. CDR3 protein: CASSLTLSNTEAFF. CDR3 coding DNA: TGTGCCAGCAGCCTGACCCTGTCCAACACTGAAGCTTTCTTT.

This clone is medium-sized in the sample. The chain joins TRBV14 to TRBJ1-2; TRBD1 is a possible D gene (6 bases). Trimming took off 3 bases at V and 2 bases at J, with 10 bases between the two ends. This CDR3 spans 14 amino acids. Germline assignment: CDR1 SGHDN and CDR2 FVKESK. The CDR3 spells CASSQGHINYGYTF. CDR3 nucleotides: TGTGCCAGCAGCCAGGGACACATAAACTATGGCTACACCTTC. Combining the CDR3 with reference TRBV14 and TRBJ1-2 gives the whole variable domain EAGVTQFPSHSVIEKGQTVTLRCDPISGHDNLYWYRRVMGKEIKFLLHFVKESKQDESGMPNNRFLAERTGGTYSTLKVQPAELEDSGVYFCASSQGHINYGYTFGSGTRLTVV.

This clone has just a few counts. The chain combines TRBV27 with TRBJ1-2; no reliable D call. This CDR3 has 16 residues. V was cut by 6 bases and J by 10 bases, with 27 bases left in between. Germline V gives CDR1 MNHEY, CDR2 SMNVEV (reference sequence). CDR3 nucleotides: TGTGCCAGCAGCCTGGTGACCTCCATGGGCCCCAAAGACTACACCTTC. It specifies CASSLVTSMGPKDYTF.

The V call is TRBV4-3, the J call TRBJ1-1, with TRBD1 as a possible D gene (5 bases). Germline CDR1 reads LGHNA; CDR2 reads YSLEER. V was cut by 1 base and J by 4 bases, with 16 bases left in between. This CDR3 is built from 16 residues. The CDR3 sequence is CASSQGAGPFGTEAFF. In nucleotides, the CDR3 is TGCGCCAGCAGCCAAGGGGCAGGGCCCTTTGGCACTGAAGCTTTCTTT.

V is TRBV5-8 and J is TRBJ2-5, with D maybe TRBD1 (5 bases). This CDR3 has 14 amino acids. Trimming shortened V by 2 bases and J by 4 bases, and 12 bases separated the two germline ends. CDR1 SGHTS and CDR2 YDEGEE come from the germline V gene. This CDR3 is CASSLDSPRETQYF. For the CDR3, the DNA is TGTGCCAGCAGCTTAGACAGTCCGCGAGAGACCCAGTACTTC. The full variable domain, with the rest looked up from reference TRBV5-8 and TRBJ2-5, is EAGVTQSPTHLIKTRGQQATLRCSPISGHTSVYWYQQALGLGLQFLLWYDEGEERNRGNFPPRFSGRQFPNYSSELNVNALELEDSALYLCASSLDSPRETQYFGPGTRLLVL.

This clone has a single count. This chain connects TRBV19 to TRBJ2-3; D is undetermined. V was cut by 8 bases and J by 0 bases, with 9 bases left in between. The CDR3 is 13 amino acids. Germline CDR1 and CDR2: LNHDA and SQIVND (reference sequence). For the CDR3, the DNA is TGTGCCAGTGGATACACTAGCACAGATACGCAGTATTTT. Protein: CASGYTSTDTQYF. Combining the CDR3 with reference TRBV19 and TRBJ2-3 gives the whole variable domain DGGITQSPKYLFRKEGQNVTLSCEQNLNHDAMYWYRQDPGQGLRLIYYSQIVNDFQKGDIAEGYSVSREKKESFPLTVTSAQKNPTAFYLCASGYTSTDTQYFGPGTRLTVL.

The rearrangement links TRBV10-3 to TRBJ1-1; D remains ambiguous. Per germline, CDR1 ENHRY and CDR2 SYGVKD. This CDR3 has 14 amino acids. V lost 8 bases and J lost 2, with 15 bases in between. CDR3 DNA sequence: TGTGCCATCGGGAGGGATCTGGGTAACACTGAAGCTTTCTTT. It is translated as CAIGRDLGNTEAFF.

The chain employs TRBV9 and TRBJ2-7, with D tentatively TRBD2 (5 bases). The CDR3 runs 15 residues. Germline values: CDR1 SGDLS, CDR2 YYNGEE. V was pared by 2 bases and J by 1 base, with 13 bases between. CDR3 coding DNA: TGTGCCAGCAGCGTCGACGGGGAATGGTCCTACGAGCAGTACTTC. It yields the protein CASSVDGEWSYEQYF.

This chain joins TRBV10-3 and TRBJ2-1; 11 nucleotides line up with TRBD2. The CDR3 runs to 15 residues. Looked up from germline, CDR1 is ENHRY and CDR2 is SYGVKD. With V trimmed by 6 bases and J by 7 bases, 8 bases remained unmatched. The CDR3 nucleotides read TGTGCCATCAGCGTACTAGCGGGAGTGGGGAATGAGCAGTTCTTC. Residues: CAISVLAGVGNEQFF.

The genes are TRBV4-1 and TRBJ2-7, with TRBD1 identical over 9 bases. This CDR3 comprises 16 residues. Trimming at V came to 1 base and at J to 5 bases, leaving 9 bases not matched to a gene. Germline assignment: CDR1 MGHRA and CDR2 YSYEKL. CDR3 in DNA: TGCGCCAGCAGCCAAGGAATGGGGACAGGGCACCACGAGCAGTACTTC. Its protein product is CASSQGMGTGHHEQYF.

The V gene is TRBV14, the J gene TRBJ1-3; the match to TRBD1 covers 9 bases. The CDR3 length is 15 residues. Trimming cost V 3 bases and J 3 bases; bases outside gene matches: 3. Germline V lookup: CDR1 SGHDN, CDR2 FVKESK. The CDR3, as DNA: TGTGCCAGCAGCCAGGGACAGGGTCATGGAAACACCATATATTTT. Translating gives CASSQGQGHGNTIYF.

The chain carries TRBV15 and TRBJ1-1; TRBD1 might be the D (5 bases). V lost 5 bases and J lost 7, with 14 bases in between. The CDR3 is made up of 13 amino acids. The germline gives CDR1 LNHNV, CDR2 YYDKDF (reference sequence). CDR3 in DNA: TGTGCCACCAGCCGTTCACGGGGCCATGAAGCTTTCTTT. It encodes CATSRSRGHEAFF.

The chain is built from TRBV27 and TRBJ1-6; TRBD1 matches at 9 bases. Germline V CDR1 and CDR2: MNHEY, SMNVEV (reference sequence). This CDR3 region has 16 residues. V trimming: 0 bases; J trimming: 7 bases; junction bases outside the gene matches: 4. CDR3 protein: CASSLSPGTGNSPLHF. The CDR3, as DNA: TGTGCCAGCAGTTTATCGCCTGGGACAGGGAATTCACCCCTCCACTTT.

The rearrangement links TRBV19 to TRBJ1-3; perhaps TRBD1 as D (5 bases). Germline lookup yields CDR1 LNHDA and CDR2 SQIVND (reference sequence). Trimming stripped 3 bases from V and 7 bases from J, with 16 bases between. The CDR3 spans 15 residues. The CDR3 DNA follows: TGTGCCAGTAGTATCTCCAGGGCGTATGGGAACACCATATATTTT. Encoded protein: CASSISRAYGNTIYF.